Listed below are T cell receptor beta chains from one sample, sequenced in a study of PD-L1 blockade in urothelial cancer. Clones were read by immunoSEQ multiplex PCR, and TCRdb kept only the in-frame ones, dropping some. The repertoire holds some 52,000 clones, with around three quarters as singletons. Sample: PBMCs, taken around atezolizumab (anti-PD-L1) treatment. These receptor sequences come from a man aged 65 to 85 with urothelial cancer. The CDR3 runs from the conserved cysteine through the conserved F or W. Each record gives: D gene, V gene, clone size, J gene, CDR3 protein, CDR3 DNA. D genes are given only for firm matches. Clone size is given for some rows only: seen once, a few or many times, or a class if the clone is expanded.

NA	TRBV7-6	NA	TRBJ1-2	CASRPLMGAGGYTF	TGTGCCAGCAGACCTTTGATGGGGGCTGGGGGCTACACCTTC
NA	TRBV7-9	NA	TRBJ2-3	CASSFTGTPTDTQYF	TGTGCCAGCAGCTTTACCGGGACTCCCACAGATACGCAGTATTTT
NA	TRBV7-3	NA	TRBJ1-6	CASSLQAVGNSPLHF	TGTGCCAGCAGCCTACAGGCTGTAGGGAATTCACCCCTCCACTTT
TRBD1	TRBV5-5	NA	TRBJ2-1	CASSPGTGLFSSYNEQFF	TGTGCCAGCAGCCCCGGGACAGGGTTATTTAGCTCCTACAATGAGCAGTTCTTC
TRBD1	TRBV5-1	NA	TRBJ2-2	CASSLGQGDAGELFF	TGCGCCAGCAGCTTGGGACAGGGGGACGCCGGGGAGCTGTTTTTT
TRBD2	TRBV9	NA	TRBJ2-7	CASSPQGLALYEQYF	TGTGCCAGCTCCCCCCAAGGACTAGCGCTATACGAGCAGTACTTC
NA	TRBV7-9	NA	TRBJ2-5	CASSQSGTTETQYF	TGTGCCAGCAGCCAAAGCGGGACAACAGAGACCCAGTACTTC
TRBD1	TRBV7-3	NA	TRBJ2-6	CASSPTARQGSGANVLTF	TGTGCCAGCAGCCCGACCGCGCGACAGGGCTCTGGGGCCAACGTCCTGACTTTC
TRBD2	TRBV13	NA	TRBJ2-3	CASSLEGLAGVKDTQYF	TGTGCCAGCAGCTTAGAGGGACTAGCGGGGGTCAAAGATACGCAGTATTTT
TRBD1	TRBV7-9	NA	TRBJ2-7	CASSFRRDRGYEQYF	TGTGCCAGCAGCTTCAGACGGGACAGGGGATATGAGCAGTACTTC
NA	TRBV11-2	NA	TRBJ2-7	CASSRLGGYEQYF	TGTGCCAGCAGCCGCTTAGGGGGCTACGAGCAGTACTTC
NA	TRBV20-1	NA	TRBJ1-1	CSARDPTEAFF	TGCAGTGCTAGAGATCCTACTGAAGCTTTCTTT
NA	TRBV5-4	NA	TRBJ2-7	CASSSGDYEQYF	TGTGCCAGCAGCTCCGGGGACTACGAGCAGTACTTC
NA	TRBV7-2	NA	TRBJ2-1	CASSIGIIYEQFF	TGTGCCAGCAGTATCGGGATAATTTATGAGCAGTTCTTC
NA	TRBV18	NA	TRBJ2-3	CASSPRGGGESTDTQYF	TGTGCCAGCTCACCTAGGGGCGGTGGAGAGAGCACAGATACGCAGTATTTT
NA	TRBV4-1	NA	TRBJ1-1	CASSQSRGTEAFF	TGCGCCAGCAGCCAATCCAGGGGCACTGAAGCTTTCTTT
NA	TRBV7-2	NA	TRBJ2-7	CASSSSGYPTDEQYF	TGTGCCAGCAGCTCCTCAGGGTATCCCACCGACGAGCAGTACTTC
TRBD2	TRBV10-2	NA	TRBJ2-1	CASSLIAGGGNEQFF	TGCGCCAGCAGCCTTATAGCGGGAGGGGGGAATGAGCAGTTCTTC
TRBD1	TRBV7-2	NA	TRBJ2-7	CASSLGGQGYEQYF	TGTGCCAGCAGCTTAGGGGGACAGGGCTACGAGCAGTACTTC
TRBD1	TRBV14	NA	TRBJ2-3	CASSLRTGNTDTQYF	TGTGCCAGCAGCCTTCGGACAGGGAACACAGATACGCAGTATTTT
TRBD1	TRBV4-2	NA	TRBJ2-4	CASSQDGRDSENIQYF	TGTGCCAGCAGCCAAGATGGTCGGGACAGCGAAAACATTCAGTACTTC
NA	TRBV11-3	NA	TRBJ1-3	CASSFGGAENTIYF	TGTGCCAGCAGCTTCGGCGGCGCGGAAAACACCATATATTTT
NA	TRBV7-2	NA	TRBJ2-3	CASSLGGLGGTDTQYF	TGTGCCAGCAGCCTAGGGGGTCTAGGGGGCACAGATACGCAGTATTTT
TRBD1	TRBV5-1	NA	TRBJ2-7	CASRWDRDSAGQYF	TGCGCCAGCAGATGGGACAGGGATTCGGCGGGGCAGTACTTC
TRBD1	TRBV6-6	NA	TRBJ2-1	CASSRGQGAYNEQFF	TGTGCCAGCAGTCGGGGACAGGGCGCGTACAATGAGCAGTTCTTC
TRBD1	TRBV29-1	once	TRBJ1-4	CSARQGFEKLFF	TGCAGCGCCAGACAGGGGTTCGAAAAACTGTTTTTT
NA	TRBV7-9	NA	TRBJ1-3	CASSSTDTSSGNTIYF	TGTGCCAGCAGTTCGACAGACACGAGCTCTGGAAACACCATATATTTT
TRBD2	TRBV7-6	NA	TRBJ2-1	CASSLGRTSGSLDEQFF	TGTGCCAGCAGCTTAGGTCGTACGAGCGGGAGTTTAGATGAGCAGTTCTTC
TRBD1	TRBV28	NA	TRBJ2-7	CASSQWGTGTHEQYF	TGTGCCAGCAGCCAGTGGGGGACAGGGACCCACGAGCAGTACTTC
TRBD1	TRBV5-6	few	TRBJ2-5	CASSFPGTGAETQYF	TGTGCCAGCAGTTTTCCCGGGACAGGGGCAGAGACCCAGTACTTC
NA	TRBV7-2	once	TRBJ2-6	CASSLQQVSGANVLTF	TGTGCCAGCAGCTTACAACAGGTATCTGGGGCCAACGTCCTGACTTTC
NA	TRBV12-2	NA	TRBJ2-2	CASRPGLAGEGTGELFF	TGTGCAAGTCGCCCGGGACTAGCGGGAGAAGGGACCGGGGAGCTGTTTTTT
TRBD2	TRBV2	NA	TRBJ2-5	CASFSPGLRQETQYF	TGTGCCAGCTTTAGCCCGGGACTACGCCAAGAGACCCAGTACTTC
NA	TRBV5-5	NA	TRBJ1-5	CASSSDSGNQPQHF	TGTGCCAGCAGCTCGGACAGCGGCAATCAGCCCCAGCATTTT
NA	TRBV7-9	NA	TRBJ1-2	CASSTTGYGYTF	TGTGCTAGCAGCACTACAGGGTATGGCTACACCTTC
TRBD1	TRBV12-5	NA	TRBJ1-2	CASGSGQGVRGYTF	TGTGCTAGTGGTTCGGGACAGGGGGTAAGAGGCTACACCTTC
NA	TRBV19	NA	TRBJ1-4	CASSNRRGGNEKLFF	TGTGCCAGTAGTAACCGCAGGGGTGGAAATGAAAAACTGTTTTTT
TRBD1	TRBV11-3	NA	TRBJ1-2	CASSLGQGASGYTF	TGTGCCAGCAGCCTGGGACAGGGGGCGAGTGGCTACACCTTC
TRBD1	TRBV28	NA	TRBJ1-4	CASSKQGAGEKLFF	TGTGCCAGCAGTAAGCAGGGGGCGGGTGAAAAACTGTTTTTT
NA	TRBV6-1	NA	TRBJ2-5	CASVKGGQETQYF	TGTGCCAGCGTCAAAGGGGGCCAAGAGACCCAGTACTTC
NA	TRBV28	many	TRBJ2-5	CASQTSQETQYF	TGTGCCAGCCAGACATCCCAAGAGACCCAGTACTTC
NA	TRBV5-1	NA	TRBJ1-1	CASSLSVSSTEAFF	TGCGCCAGCAGCTTGTCTGTCAGTTCCACTGAAGCTTTCTTT
NA	TRBV5-1	NA	TRBJ2-7	CASSLGTGISSYEQYF	TGCGCCAGCAGCTTGGGGACGGGGATTAGCTCCTACGAGCAGTACTTC
TRBD2	TRBV15	NA	TRBJ2-1	CATSRDLAGDQFF	TGTGCCACCAGCAGAGATCTAGCGGGGGATCAGTTCTTC
TRBD2	TRBV6-4	NA	TRBJ2-3	CASSLAGAAGDTQYF	TGTGCCAGCAGCTTAGCGGGAGCCGCCGGAGATACGCAGTATTTT
TRBD1	TRBV19	few	TRBJ2-7	CASSIKDREPYEQYF	TGTGCCAGTAGTATTAAAGACAGGGAACCCTACGAGCAGTACTTC
TRBD2	TRBV13	NA	TRBJ2-1	CASSLERGGDYNEQFF	TGTGCCAGCAGCTTGGAACGCGGGGGGGATTACAATGAGCAGTTCTTC
NA	TRBV11-1	NA	TRBJ2-3	CASSLASDTQYF	TGTGCCAGCAGCTTAGCGTCTGATACGCAGTATTTT
NA	TRBV28	NA	TRBJ1-5	CASSPGWGSQPQHF	TGTGCCAGCAGCCCGGGCTGGGGCAGTCAGCCCCAGCATTTT
TRBD1	TRBV2	NA	TRBJ1-5	CARGGQSQDQPQHF	TGTGCCAGGGGGGGACAGAGCCAGGATCAGCCCCAGCATTTT
TRBD1	TRBV9	NA	TRBJ1-4	CASSFQLTGVANEKLFF	TGTGCCAGCAGCTTTCAACTCACAGGGGTGGCTAATGAAAAACTGTTTTTT
NA	TRBV7-7	few	TRBJ1-1	CASSLRAGTEAFF	TGTGCCAGCAGCTTAAGGGCAGGGACTGAAGCTTTCTTT
TRBD1	TRBV10-3	NA	TRBJ1-2	CAISPGQGESDYGYTF	TGTGCCATCAGTCCGGGACAGGGAGAGAGCGACTATGGCTACACCTTC
TRBD2	TRBV11-3	NA	TRBJ2-3	CASSRYPTSGREGDTQYF	TGTGCCAGCAGCCGCTATCCGACTAGCGGGAGGGAGGGAGATACGCAGTATTTT